Described below is a single T cell receptor beta chain sequence and its context. Its antigen remains unidentified. The sample comes from a study of early T cells in non-severe SARS-CoV-2 infection. Notes on the study in general: Reliance on VDJdb matching favored anti-spike CD8 responses; private and CD4 specificities were missed.

The CDR3 runs 15 residues. The germline gives CDR1 SGHVS, CDR2 FNYEAQ. The V end lost 1 base, the J end lost 5 bases, and 14 bases lay between the germline ends. Attachment of unique molecular identifiers to individual cDNA molecules was performed. TCRdb used MiXCR to reprocess the 5' RACE reads, holding one entry per CDR3 protein. In the table there are some 120,000 distinct CDR3 sequences, around 14% of which are singletons. The V call is TRBV7-6, the J call TRBJ2-5; no reliable D call. The sequenced sample consisted of whole blood. The sequence derives from an adult who was a healthcare worker with PCR-confirmed SARS-CoV-2 infection or an uninfected control (not recorded which). CDR3 sequence: CASSLGPDRAETQYF. CDR3 coding DNA: TGTGCCAGCAGCTTAGGCCCCGATAGAGCCGAGACCCAGTACTTC.